The 15 T cell receptor beta chains listed next were all sequenced from one sample in a study of identical twins. One entry per CDR3 protein, called by TCRdb with MiXCR from the 5' RACE reads. The top ten clones hold roughly 8.7% of a sample with around 370,000 distinct CDR3 sequences, approximately 10% of them seen once. The sample comprised naive T cells sorted from blood. The receptor source for this set is a woman in her forties or fifties in good health.

This chain uses TRBV6-1 with TRBJ2-1; D gene uncertain. The CDR3 consists of 12 residues. The ends were cut back, 7 bases at V and 8 bases at J, with 12 bases in the middle. CDR1 is MNHNS, CDR2 SASEGT, per germline. The CDR3: CASTEPVDEQFF. The CDR3 coding sequence is TGTGCCAGCACCGAGCCGGTGGATGAGCAGTTCTTC.

This chain's CDR3 is CASSQGHYEQYV. The CDR3 bases are TGTGCCAGCAGCCAAGGTCACTACGAGCAGTACGTC. V is TRBV3-1 and J is TRBJ2-7, with D unclear. CDR1 and CDR2 from the germline V gene are LGHDT and YNNKEL (reference sequence). V dropped 1 base and J dropped 3 bases, with 4 bases sitting between them. The CDR3 is made up of 12 amino acids.

The rearrangement links TRBV11-2 to TRBJ2-1; D gene unclear. Germline assignment: CDR1 SGHAT and CDR2 FQNNGV. The ends were cut back, 0 bases at V and 5 bases at J, with 8 bases in the middle. This CDR3 comprises 14 residues. The CDR3: CASSLEVGDNEQFF. CDR3 nucleotide sequence: TGTGCCAGCAGCTTAGAGGTCGGCGACAATGAGCAGTTCTTC.

The chain employs TRBV27 and TRBJ2-1, with a tentative D call TRBD2 (5 bases). Looked up from germline, CDR1 is MNHEY and CDR2 is SMNVEV (reference sequence). Trimming removed 7 bases from V and 0 bases from J, with 13 bases in between. The CDR3 length is 15 residues. This CDR3 reads CASTSTQSSYNEQFF. In DNA, the CDR3 is TGTGCCAGCACTAGCACCCAGAGCTCCTACAATGAGCAGTTCTTC.

This clonotype was seen at least ten times. The V call is TRBV10-3, the J call TRBJ2-3; D is ambiguous. V gave up 10 bases and J gave up 3 bases, with 20 bases separating them. The CDR3 contains 15 residues. Germline V gene data show CDR1 as ENHRY and CDR2 as SYGVKD. The CDR3 region is CASSIAPWGTDTQYF. CDR3 nucleotide sequence: TGTGCCAGCTCTATAGCCCCTTGGGGTACAGATACGCAGTATTTT.

This rearrangement joins TRBV7-2 to TRBJ2-1, with a possible D match to TRBD2 (6 bases). V was shortened by 5 bases and J by 3 bases, with 14 bases between the two germline ends. CDR1 is SGHTA and CDR2 is FQGNSA in the germline V gene. This CDR3 has 15 amino acids. CDR3 DNA: TGTGCCAGCAGCCCCGGGGGATTTGGCTACAATGAGCAGTTCTTC. Protein: CASSPGGFGYNEQFF.

This clonotype appeared many times. Sequence at one end of the junction differs from germline and may be a read error. The chain carries TRBV28 and TRBJ1-1; no clear D gene. CDR1 is MDHEN, CDR2 SYDVKM, per germline. CDR3 length: 11 amino acids. CDR3 in amino acids: CASSFPTKSSF. As DNA, the CDR3 is TGTGCCAGCAGTTTCCCGACAAAAAGCAGCTTT.

In this sample, this clonotype turned up many times. The V call is TRBV12-3 or TRBV12-4, the J call TRBJ2-4, with D possibly matching TRBD1 (6 bases). V was clipped by 2 bases and J by 7 bases, with 15 bases between them. The CDR3 covers 15 residues. CDR3 sequence: CASSLKGTGPNIQYF. CDR3 DNA: TGTGCCAGCAGTTTAAAGGGCACAGGGCCGAACATTCAGTACTTC.

This clonotype has only a few counts. The chain joins TRBV4-1 to TRBJ2-7; 8 positions agree with TRBD2. The CDR3 loop spans 15 amino acids. Looked up from germline, CDR1 is MGHRA and CDR2 is YSYEKL. With 4 bases clipped from V and 7 bases from J, the junction kept 12 bases outside the gene matches. The CDR3 sequence is CASSLGLARRREQYV. DNA for the CDR3: TGCGCCAGCAGCCTCGGACTAGCCCGGCGTAGGGAGCAGTACGTC.

This clonotype was observed a few times. The chain joins TRBV12-3 or TRBV12-4 to TRBJ1-5; no firm D call. Trimming removed 5 bases from V and 5 bases from J, with 7 bases in between. This CDR3 contains 12 residues. The CDR3 DNA reads TGTGCCAGCAGTCGGGAATATCAGCCCCAGCATTTT. Its protein is CASSREYQPQHF.

This clonotype was counted a few times. The rearrangement links TRBV3-1 to TRBJ2-1; D is undetermined. The germline V gene has CDR1 LGHDT and CDR2 YNNKEL (reference sequence). Trimming removed 5 bases at V and 0 bases at J, with 17 bases between. CDR3 length equals 17 residues. The CDR3 nucleotides are TGTGCCAGCAGCTTACTCACTCGGATGCGCTCCTACAATGAGCAGTTCTTC. This gives the protein CASSLLTRMRSYNEQFF.

This clonotype was counted only a few times. V gene TRBV12-3 or TRBV12-4 combines with J gene TRBJ2-1; 7 positions agree with TRBD2. This CDR3 spans 19 amino acids. After removal of 2 bases from V and 6 bases from J, the junction contained 19 bases not matched to a gene. The CDR3 DNA is TGTGCCAGCAGTTTACTTTTTGAGGGAAGGACTAGATTCTCCAATGAGCAGTTCTTC. Translation: CASSLLFEGRTRFSNEQFF.

This clonotype was picked up many times. The CDR3, as DNA: TGTGCCAGCACCTTAGGGACAGTAGGCAATCAGCCCCAGCATTTT. Translated: CASTLGTVGNQPQHF. The V and J genes are TRBV12-3 or TRBV12-4 and TRBJ1-5, with 7 bases lining up with TRBD1. Trimming at V came to 7 bases and at J to 2 bases, leaving 8 bases not matched to a gene. The CDR3 extends over 15 amino acids.

This clonotype has a count of ten or more. The chain combines TRBV5-1 with TRBJ1-3; 9 bases are shared with TRBD1. CDR3 length: 16 amino acids. The ends lost 4 bases at V and 0 bases at J; junction bases unmatched: 5. Germline CDR1 SGHRS, CDR2 YFSETQ. CDR3 coding DNA: TGCGCCAGCAGCGGGACAGGGATTGGCTCTGGAAACACCATATATTTT. This gives the protein CASSGTGIGSGNTIYF.

This chain links TRBV7-6 with TRBJ2-6; TRBD1 matches 7 bases. Looked up from germline, CDR1 is SGHVS and CDR2 is FNYEAQ. J was trimmed by 0 bases and V by 1 base; bases with no gene match: 9. The length of the CDR3 is 19 residues. The CDR3 DNA follows: TGTGCCAGCAGCTTAGGTTTCGGGACAGCAGCCTCTGGGGCCAACGTCCTGACTTTC. It encodes CASSLGFGTAASGANVLTF.